The 20 T cell receptor beta chains below all came from one sample that was sequenced in a study of CD8+CD57+ T cells in acquired aplastic anemia. An expansion of CD8+CD57+ cells by flow cytometry had been shown in patients chosen for sequencing. TCR beta VDJ and CDR3 profiles were obtained from a genomic DNA template. TCRdb re-called the reads through MiXCR, storing one row per CDR3 protein. The repertoire consists of roughly 170,000 distinct CDR3 sequences, with 45% to 60% occurring once and the leading ten covering roughly 13%. The specimen sequenced was sorted CD4+, CD8+, or CD8+CD57+ T cells (not recorded which) from PBMCs. Receptors were obtained from a human donor with aplastic anemia.

Of note for this clonotype: A read error may account for a junction end that differs from germline. CDR3 nucleotide sequence: TGTGCCATTAGTGAGGACAATGAAAAACTGTTTTTT. Translation: CAISEDNEKLFF. This chain links TRBV10-3 with TRBJ1-4; D unclear. Germline CDR1 and CDR2: ENHRY and SYGVKD. This CDR3 is 12 amino acids long.

V and J are TRBV7-9 and TRBJ2-7, with D perhaps matching TRBD1 (6 bases). V lost 10 bases, J lost 2 bases, and 12 bases lay in between. The germline V gene encodes CDR1 SEHNR and CDR2 FQNEAQ (reference sequence). This CDR3 contains 12 residues. The DNA for the CDR3 is TGTGCCAACGCGGACAGAACCTACGAGCAGTACTTC. Protein product: CANADRTYEQYF.

About this clonotype itself: Possible read error: a much larger clone is one base away. This chain joins TRBV28 and TRBJ1-6, with a possible D match to TRBD1 (5 bases). Trimming took 6 bases from V and 7 from J, leaving 10 bases between them. There are 13 residues in the CDR3. CDR1 is MDHEN and CDR2 is SYDVKM in the germline V gene. CDR3 in DNA: TGTGCCAGCAGACAGGCGAGGAATTCACCCCTCCACTTT. It specifies CASRQARNSPLHF.

The genes are TRBV2 and TRBJ1-5; 7 positions agree with TRBD1. Germline-derived CDR1 and CDR2 are SNHLY and FYNNEI. Germline trimming cut 6 bases from V and 6 bases from J; bases unmatched to any gene: 8. The CDR3 extends over 14 amino acids. CDR3 DNA: TGTGCCAGCAGCGCCGGGACAGAAGGTCAGCCCCAGCATTTT. Translated: CASSAGTEGQPQHF.

This clonotype occurred a few times. The chain uses TRBV20-1 and TRBJ1-5, with TRBD1 identical over 9 bases. Germline V lookup: CDR1 DFQATT, CDR2 SNEGSKA (reference sequence). The CDR3 has 14 amino acids. Trimming removed 6 bases from V and 2 bases from J; junction bases left unmatched: 5. In DNA, the CDR3 is TGCAGTGCCAGGACAGGGGTTCGCAATCAGCCCCAGCATTTT. This sequence encodes CSARTGVRNQPQHF.

There are many counts of this clonotype. This chain links TRBV7-8 with TRBJ2-7, with 9 bases that match TRBD1. In germline, CDR1 is SGHVS, CDR2 FQNEAQ. The CDR3 spans 15 residues. The junction had 7 bases not matched to a gene; V was cut back by 5 bases and J by 2 bases. The CDR3 region is CASSPYRGPTYEQYF. The CDR3 nucleotides read TGTGCCAGCAGCCCGTACAGGGGGCCCACCTACGAGCAGTACTTC.

At least ten counts were recorded for this clonotype. This chain joins TRBV5-1 and TRBJ2-7, with TRBD2 identical over 7 bases. CDR3 length: 14 amino acids. In germline, CDR1 is SGHRS, CDR2 YFSETQ. V gave up 1 base and J gave up 4 bases; unmatched junction bases: 5. The CDR3 spells CASSLSGGRYEQYF. The DNA of the CDR3 is TGCGCCAGCAGCTTGTCGGGGGGTAGGTACGAGCAGTACTTC. Supplemented by reference TRBV5-1 and TRBJ2-7, the full variable domain reads KAGVTQTPRYLIKTRGQQVTLSCSPISGHRSVSWYQQTPGQGLQFLFEYFSETQRNKGNFPGRFSGRQFSNSRSEMNVSTLELGDSALYLCASSLSGGRYEQYFGPGTRLTVT.

This clonotype was counted many times. The chain employs TRBV9 and TRBJ2-3, with D possibly matching TRBD1 (6 bases). CDR3 size: 13 residues. Germline V CDR1 and CDR2: SGDLS, YYNGEE. Trimming stripped 6 bases from V and 5 bases from J, with 13 bases between. CDR3 DNA sequence: TGTGCCAGCAACAGGGAAGTGGAAGATACGCAGTATTTT. This translates into CASNREVEDTQYF. The full variable domain, rest sourced from reference TRBV9 and TRBJ2-3, is DSGVTQTPKHLITATGQRVTLRCSPRSGDLSVYWYQQSLDQGLQFLIQYYNGEERAKGNILERFSAQQFPDLHSELNLSSLELGDSALYFCASNREVEDTQYFGPGTRLTVL.

This clonotype occurred a few times. The chain couples TRBV10-3 to TRBJ1-2, with D maybe TRBD1 (5 bases). This CDR3 has 13 amino acids. CDR1 is ENHRY, CDR2 SYGVKD, per germline. V was shortened by 2 bases and J by 4 bases, with 8 bases between the two germline ends. The CDR3 nucleotides read TGTGCCATCAGTGAGGCGGGGGGCTATGGCTACACCTTC. This translates into CAISEAGGYGYTF.

This clonotype was observed many times. The gene calls are TRBV3-1 and TRBJ2-7; TRBD1 might be the D (6 bases). Germline loops: CDR1 LGHDT, CDR2 YNNKEL (reference sequence). The CDR3 extends over 13 amino acids. Trimming stripped 5 bases from V and 4 bases from J, with 12 bases between. The chain's CDR3 is CASSGARGYEQYF. DNA for the CDR3: TGTGCCAGCAGCGGAGCTAGGGGGTACGAGCAGTACTTC.

The V and J genes are TRBV5-4 and TRBJ2-7; 10 bases fit TRBD2. In germline, CDR1 is SGHNT, CDR2 YYREEE (reference sequence). V lost 0 bases and J lost 6; bases outside the gene matches: 3. The CDR3 covers 14 residues. Here the CDR3 reads CASSLGQREGEQYF. The CDR3 region has the DNA TGTGCCAGCAGCTTGGGACAGCGGGAGGGCGAGCAGTACTTC.

The V and J genes are TRBV5-6 and TRBJ2-7; unclear D gene. Germline assignment: CDR1 SGHDT and CDR2 YYEEEE. The CDR3 is 14 amino acids. V was shortened by 1 base and J by 5 bases, with 13 bases between the two germline ends. The CDR3 is CASSLRQNRNEQYF. The CDR3 bases are TGTGCCAGCAGCTTGAGGCAAAATAGAAACGAGCAGTACTTC.

This chain uses TRBV9 with TRBJ1-2; 7 nucleotides match TRBD1. Germline V gene sequence: CDR1 SGDLS, CDR2 YYNGEE. This CDR3 has 13 amino acids. Trimming cost V 7 bases and J 4 bases; bases outside gene matches: 7. CDR3 nucleotide sequence: TGTGCCAGCGCGACAGGGATGGGCTATGGCTACACCTTC. This gives the protein CASATGMGYGYTF. Combining the CDR3 with reference TRBV9 and TRBJ1-2 gives the whole variable domain DSGVTQTPKHLITATGQRVTLRCSPRSGDLSVYWYQQSLDQGLQFLIQYYNGEERAKGNILERFSAQQFPDLHSELNLSSLELGDSALYFCASATGMGYGYTFGSGTRLTVV.

At least ten counts were recorded for this clonotype. The chain links TRBV12-3 or TRBV12-4 to TRBJ2-1, with a weak D call TRBD1 (5 bases). The CDR3 consists of 13 residues. Trimming took 5 bases from V and 9 from J, leaving 14 bases between them. The CDR3 reads CASSTPAGLEQFF. The DNA of the CDR3 is TGTGCCAGCAGTACCCCCGCAGGGCTTGAGCAGTTCTTC.

The chain has TRBV20-1 and TRBJ1-1; 9 bases are a match to TRBD1. This CDR3 is built from 13 residues. V lost 5 bases to trimming and J lost 4 bases; unmatched junction nucleotides: 5. Germline loops: CDR1 DFQATT, CDR2 SNEGSKA (reference sequence). For the CDR3, the DNA is TGCAGTGCTTTCAAGACAGGGGGCACTGAAGCTTTCTTT. Translated: CSAFKTGGTEAFF.

The chain recombines TRBV20-1 with TRBJ2-7; TRBD1 agrees at 9 bases. Germline CDR1 is DFQATT and CDR2 is SNEGSKA (reference sequence). The CDR3 length is 14 residues. Losses at the gene ends were 1 base for V and 3 bases for J; bases not matched to a gene: 4. The CDR3 sequence: CSARVGTGCYEQYF. The CDR3 DNA reads TGCAGTGCTAGAGTGGGGACAGGGTGCTACGAGCAGTACTTC.

The chain carries TRBV3-1 and TRBJ2-7, with D unresolved. Germline CDR1 LGHDT, CDR2 YNNKEL (reference sequence). V shed 1 base and J shed 6 bases, with 7 bases lying between them. The CDR3 length is 12 residues. CDR3 bases: TGTGCCAGCAGCCAAGGCGCAGGCGAGCAGTACTTC. Translated: CASSQGAGEQYF.

This clonotype has at least ten counts. This chain connects TRBV6-1 to TRBJ2-3; no firm D call. Germline CDR1 and CDR2: MNHNS and SASEGT. CDR3 length: 12 amino acids. Deletions cut 5 bases from V and 5 bases from J, with 8 bases between. The CDR3, as DNA: TGTGCCAGCAGTCTGACCCAAGATACGCAGTATTTT. Protein sequence: CASSLTQDTQYF.

This clonotype was counted at least ten times. The chain has TRBV9 and TRBJ1-2; TRBD1 is a possible D gene (6 bases). The CDR3 is made up of 15 amino acids. Trimming removed 0 bases from V and 3 bases from J, with 12 bases in between. Germline loops: CDR1 SGDLS, CDR2 YYNGEE. Here the CDR3 reads CASSVVQGSDYGYTF. The CDR3 DNA follows: TGTGCCAGCAGCGTAGTTCAGGGGTCGGACTATGGCTACACCTTC.

A word on this clonotype: Because the CDR3 is missing its conserved closing phenylalanine or tryptophan, this is likely a read error. This chain joins TRBV5-4 and TRBJ2-7; 7 bases line up with TRBD1. The germline V gene has CDR1 SGHNT and CDR2 YYREEE (reference sequence). This CDR3 is 15 amino acids long. Trimming cost V 0 bases and J 2 bases; bases outside gene matches: 5. CDR3 loop: CASSLGAGGPYEQYS. CDR3 DNA sequence: TGTGCCAGCAGCTTGGGGGCAGGGGGTCCCTACGAGCAGTACTCC.